One sample yielded the 14 T cell receptor beta chains listed below, sequenced in a study of molecular identifiers for immune sequencing clone quantification. One entry per CDR3 protein results from TCRdb running MiXCR on the PCR reads. The data show approximately 550,000 distinct CDR3 sequences, about 22% seen once. The sequencing input was naive CD8+ T cells from blood, with Jurkat cell RNA spiked in. The subset here: FACS-sorted CD8+CD4-CCR7+CD45RA+ naive T cells. These receptors were collected from a human donor in good health. Some libraries in this study had Jurkat cell RNA spiked in.

Notes on this clonotype: Germline and junction disagree at one end, which may indicate a read error. The CDR3 DNA reads TGCAGCGTTGAAGAGACGGTTAACACCGGGGAGCCGTTTTTT. Its protein product is CSVEETVNTGEPFF. The J gene is TRBJ2-2, the V gene TRBV29-1, with D possibly being TRBD2 (5 bases). Germline V CDR1 and CDR2: SQVTM, ANQGSEA. The CDR3 sequence is 14 residues long.

This clonotype was seen ten or more times. The V and J genes are TRBV29-1 and TRBJ2-1; perhaps TRBD1 as D (7 bases). V dropped 5 bases and J dropped 9 bases, with 14 bases sitting between them. CDR3 length equals 12 residues. The germline CDR1 and CDR2 sequences are SQVTM and ANQGSEA. The CDR3 protein is CSVLRQGGEQFF. In nucleotides, the CDR3 is TGCAGCGTTCTCCGACAGGGAGGTGAGCAGTTCTTC.

The chain uses TRBV12-3 or TRBV12-4 and TRBJ2-3; TRBD2 matches at 8 bases. The CDR3 has 18 residues. Losses at the gene ends were 6 bases for V and 2 bases for J; bases not matched to a gene: 16. The CDR3 coding sequence is TGTGCCAGCAGCCCGTCCCTGGATAGCGGGATAACCACAGATACGCAGTATTTT. Translating it yields CASSPSLDSGITTDTQYF.

This clonotype was found a few times. The rearrangement links TRBV19 to TRBJ2-1; D is possibly TRBD1 or TRBD2 (5 bases each). Trimming stripped 1 base from V and 3 bases from J, with 10 bases between. Germline CDR1 LNHDA, CDR2 SQIVND (reference sequence). The CDR3 consists of 15 residues. The CDR3 loop reads CASSIGGYSYNEQFF. The CDR3 DNA reads TGTGCCAGTAGTATAGGGGGGTATAGCTACAATGAGCAGTTCTTC.

The V gene is TRBV30, the J gene TRBJ1-1; D may be TRBD1 (5 bases). Trimming removed 4 bases at V and 3 bases at J, with 18 bases between. Germline lookup yields CDR1 GTSNPN and CDR2 SVGIG (reference sequence). The CDR3 spans 15 residues. CDR3 nucleotide sequence: TGTGCCTGGACCTCACCGGGGGGTCCGGACACTGAAGCTTTCTTT. It translates to CAWTSPGGPDTEAFF.

This clonotype was observed a handful of times. This chain joins TRBV12-3 or TRBV12-4 and TRBJ2-1; TRBD1 matches 10 bases. Trimming removed 6 bases from V and 5 bases from J; junction bases left unmatched: 7. The CDR3 consists of 15 residues. This chain's CDR3 is CASSPDRGPHNEQFF. CDR3 DNA: TGTGCCAGCAGCCCCGACAGGGGGCCCCACAATGAGCAGTTCTTC.

This rearrangement joins TRBV2 to TRBJ2-3; 9 nucleotides agree with TRBD1. CDR1 and CDR2 (germline): SNHLY, FYNNEI. V was clipped by 0 bases and J by 2 bases; unmatched bases: 6. This CDR3 has 17 amino acids. The CDR3 protein is CASSEAWGQGDTDTQYF. As DNA, the CDR3 is TGTGCCAGCAGTGAAGCTTGGGGACAGGGTGACACAGATACGCAGTATTTT.

This clonotype has a count of ten or more. The rearrangement uses TRBV30 and TRBJ2-5, with D possibly being TRBD1 (5 bases). This CDR3 comprises 13 residues. V was clipped by 2 bases and J by 3 bases, with 10 bases between them. Germline CDR1 reads GTSNPN; CDR2 reads SVGIG (reference sequence). CDR3 amino acids: CAWSRDSEETQYF. In nucleotides, the CDR3 is TGTGCCTGGAGTCGAGACAGTGAAGAGACCCAGTACTTC.

This chain links TRBV12-3 or TRBV12-4 with TRBJ1-2; D perhaps matches TRBD1 (6 bases). V lost 3 bases and J 7 bases, leaving 15 bases between the germline ends. This CDR3 contains 14 residues. CDR3 in amino acids: CASSFRVTGTGYTF. In nucleotides, the CDR3 is TGTGCCAGCAGTTTTCGGGTCACAGGGACTGGCTACACCTTC.

This clonotype was counted between two and nine times. This chain connects TRBV2 to TRBJ2-3, with D perhaps matching TRBD1 (6 bases). Per germline, CDR1 SNHLY and CDR2 FYNNEI. Trimming left V 6 bases short and J 0 bases short, with 13 bases between. The CDR3 is 15 residues long. Written as DNA, the CDR3 is TGTGCCAGCAGAACCCCGGACAGCAGCACAGATACGCAGTATTTT. Protein: CASRTPDSSTDTQYF.

V is TRBV29-1 and J is TRBJ2-7; 8 bases are shared with TRBD1. The V segment lost 4 bases and the J segment 2 bases; nucleotides outside the gene matches: 7. Germline CDR1 and CDR2: SQVTM and ANQGSEA. This CDR3 comprises 14 residues. The CDR3 nucleotides are TGCAGCGTTGGATTGTGGACAGGGACCTACGAGCAGTACTTC. Translated, it gives CSVGLWTGTYEQYF.

This clonotype was seen many times. One end of the junction fails to match germline, which may point to a read error. This rearrangement joins TRBV6-5 to TRBJ1-3, with TRBD1 matching over 8 bases. Germline lookup yields CDR1 MNHEY and CDR2 SVGAGI. This CDR3 has 19 residues. The CDR3 DNA follows: TGTGCCAGCAGTTACCAAAAGGACAGGGCTTTGCAATCTGGAAACACCACATATTTT. Its translation is CASSYQKDRALQSGNTTYF.

This clonotype was detected many times. Here the CDR3 DNA reads TGTGCCACCAGTGATTTTAGGACTAGCGGGGAAAGCACAGATACGCAGTATTTT. Protein product: CATSDFRTSGESTDTQYF. The chain recombines TRBV24-1 with TRBJ2-3; 12 bases map to TRBD2. V lost 1 base and J lost 0; bases outside the gene matches: 4. The CDR3 consists of 18 residues. CDR1 KGHDR and CDR2 SFDVKD come from the germline V gene.

This clonotype was detected only a few times. V and J are TRBV5-6 and TRBJ1-5; TRBD1 might be the D (6 bases). The CDR3 spans 14 residues. V was clipped by 4 bases and J by 6 bases, with 14 bases between them. Germline V gene sequence: CDR1 SGHDT, CDR2 YYEEEE. The CDR3 sequence: CASSTKQGRQPQHF. The CDR3 nucleotides are TGTGCCAGCAGCACGAAACAGGGACGTCAGCCCCAGCATTTT.